This section outlines one T cell receptor (beta chain) sequence together with its context. CDR1 SGHRS and CDR2 YFSETQ come from the germline V gene. The germline V and J ends were trimmed by 2 bases and 2 bases, with 22 bases remaining between them. The CDR3 is made up of 18 amino acids. Documented treatment: oral pan-JAK inhibitor, 5-10 mg twice daily. This sample was taken from a study of CD8+ T cells in alopecia areata. RNA was isolated and reverse transcribed to cDNA, the sequencing template. Here immunoSEQ multiplex PCR was the method, and the copy in TCRdb shows in-frame clones only, minus some. The sample holds around 150,000 clones; 60% to 75% are singletons and the top ten take more than 13%.

The chain employs TRBV5-1 and TRBJ2-5, with a tentative D call TRBD2 (5 bases). Here the sequenced sample was CD4+ T cells sorted from blood, taken at week 24, from a patient treated with tofacitinib. This TCR was sampled from a human donor with alopecia areata. Written as DNA, the CDR3 is TGCGCCAGCAGCTTCCGGATCCTTGGCAGCGGAAGACAAGAGACCCAGTACTTC. It is translated as CASSFRILGSGRQETQYF.